This T cell receptor beta chain was identified during a study of T cell responses to AZD1222 COVID-19 vaccine. About the research overall: Second doses at about 4 or about 12 weeks were pooled. The study, taken as a whole, reports: Among AZD1222 vaccinees, only 5 to 7 were seropositive at baseline. Most donors were white British and more were female, and clonal diversity was possibly underestimated. As reported, nearly half of all spike-specific TCRs target variant regions that are unmutated.

This clone has a single count. What it recognizes is unknown. Germline CDR1 SGHTA, CDR2 FQGNSA. Trimming stripped 8 bases from V and 4 bases from J, with 8 bases between. The CDR3 covers 11 residues. TCRdb's copy holds only in-frame clones and misses some; the assay was immunoSEQ multiplex PCR. The table lists 100,000 or so clones, about 88% of them singletons. V gene TRBV7-2 combines with J gene TRBJ1-2; D gene unclear. Material: peripheral blood, obtained on day 0 of AZD1222 vaccination. The receptor was derived from an adult in good health. CDR3 sequence: CASRGFYGYTF. Written as DNA, the CDR3 is TGTGCCAGCCGAGGTTTCTATGGCTACACCTTC. Based on the CDR3 plus reference TRBV7-2 and TRBJ1-2, the full variable domain is GAGVSQSPSNKVTEKGKDVELRCDPISGHTALYWYRQSLGQGLEFLIYFQGNSAPDKSGLPSDRFSAERTGGSVSTLTIQRTQQEDSAVYLCASRGFYGYTFGSGTRLTVV.